This TCR beta chain came from a study of shared clonotypes between healthy human individuals. About the study: Three plates each covered CD4 naive and memory; CD8 naive two, CD8 memory one. Study-level findings and limits: Measured sharing among donors was expected to vary with sequencing depth.

This CDR3 spans 17 amino acids. V was cut by 3 bases and J by 1 base, with 19 bases left in between. Germline-derived CDR1 and CDR2 are MDHEN and SYDVKM. About this clone itself: Antigen unknown.

Measured with immunoSEQ multiplex PCR; TCRdb has only the in-frame clones, and not every one. Found here are over 2 million clones, just under 95% of them singletons; the top ten hold 0.37%. What was sequenced was naive CD4+ T cells from PBMCs. Sample subset: CD45RA+ positively selected. This receptor was obtained from a man aged 18 to 29 in good health. Some clones in this sample may be carry-over from other donors' samples. The chain carries TRBV28 and TRBJ2-7; unclear D gene. Written as DNA, the CDR3 is TGTGCCAGCAGTTTTTACTGGTCCCGTCCGTCGTCCTACGAGCAGTACTTC. It encodes CASSFYWSRPSSYEQYF.